This is a list of T cell receptor beta chains from one sample in a study of human T cells and chemical hapten exposure. TCRdb called the RACE reads again in MiXCR, with one record for every CDR3 protein. The sample has about 120,000 distinct CDR3 sequences; around an eighth are singletons. The sample consisted of whole blood, taken in connection with sensitization to the hapten diphenylcyclopropenone (DPC). The receptors come from a woman aged 50 to 60 with alopecia areata. Some clones in this sample may be carry-over from other donors' samples. CDR3s include the opening cysteine and the closing phenylalanine or tryptophan. D genes are given only for firm matches.

D	V	CDR3
TRBD2	TRBV7-8	CASSAWRSGSNEQFF
-	TRBV29-1	CSVGVSYEQYF
-	TRBV11-3	CASSSTGMNTEAFF
-	TRBV28	CATARGTDTQYF
-	TRBV12-3/TRBV12-4	CASKRRVAVTLNEQFF
TRBD1	TRBV29-1	CSVGQVLRTEAFF
-	TRBV20-1	CSALKAGGAYGYTF
TRBD2	TRBV7-2	CASSPIGTSVANEQFF
TRBD1	TRBV6-5	CASSYSSGGRTEAFF
TRBD2	TRBV29-1	CSAPSGSSSYNEQFF
TRBD1	TRBV4-1	CASSQSRTGGPTDTQYF
-	TRBV18	CASSPDTYNEQFF
TRBD2	TRBV7-8	CASSYRTSGGLSLRF
-	TRBV28	CASSTTGGAQETQYF